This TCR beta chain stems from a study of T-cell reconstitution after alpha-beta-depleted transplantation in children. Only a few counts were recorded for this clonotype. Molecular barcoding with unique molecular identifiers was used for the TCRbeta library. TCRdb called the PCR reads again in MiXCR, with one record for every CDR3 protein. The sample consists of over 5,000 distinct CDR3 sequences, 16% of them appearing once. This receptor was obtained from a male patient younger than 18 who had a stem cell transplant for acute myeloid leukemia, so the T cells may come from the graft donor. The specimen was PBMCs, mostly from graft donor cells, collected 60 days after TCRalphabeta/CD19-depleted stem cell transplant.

In nucleotides, the CDR3 is TGTGCCAGCAGCCCGAGGATAGGACTTTCTCTAACAGATACGCAGTATTTT. Residues: CASSPRIGLSLTDTQYF. V gene TRBV9 combines with J gene TRBJ2-3, with D possibly TRBD2 on 5 matching bases. Germline assignment: CDR1 SGDLS and CDR2 YYNGEE. Trimming shortened V by 4 bases and J by 3 bases, and 21 bases separated the two germline ends. CDR3 length equals 17 residues.